This T cell receptor (beta chain) was found in a study of blood T cell repertoires in COVID-19. Sequencing used immunoSEQ multiplex PCR; TCRdb keeps in-frame clones, though not all of them. The sample contains 140,000 to 150,000 clones, 86% of which appear only once. This CDR3 has 16 residues. Per germline, CDR1 LGHNA and CDR2 YNFKEQ. The V and J ends lost 0 bases and 6 bases, in that order; junction bases with no gene match: 7. The chain has TRBV4-2 and TRBJ1-2, with 10 bases that match TRBD1. The sequence came from a man between 45 and 60 years old who had recovered from COVID-19. The specimen sequenced was PBMCs or T cells enriched from blood (not recorded which). The CDR3 loop reads CASSQDSSGTGDGYTF. CDR3 coding DNA: TGTGCCAGCAGCCAAGATTCGTCCGGGACAGGGGATGGCTACACCTTC.